The text below deals with one T cell receptor (beta chain). Its antigen has not been determined. No base quality information exists; no much larger clone differs at one position. This record belongs to a study of blood T cells in healthy people across ages (dated by TCRdb to between 2014 and 2017). Regarding the study in general: In model experiments, template switching captured about one uniquely barcoded TCR beta cDNA molecule for every two T cells. To track age-related changes in TCR beta repertoire diversity, the study relied on deep sequencing normalized with unique cDNA molecular identifiers. The donors were split into four age groups: young (average around 16 years), middle-aged (around 40), aged (62) and long-lived (roughly 88). To avoid experimental bias, donors of different ages were randomly spread across the sequencing lanes. Using the same blood draw, the study looked at two additional independent replicas of 1 million unique cDNA reads for two donors, one aged 18 to 30 and the other aged 80 or older. Broader findings and caveats from the paper: Estimates of total diversity from one million sequenced T cells were regarded as lower bounds and underestimates. Observed TCR beta diversity per million T cells fell roughly linearly with age, and a significant reduction was already apparent by age approximately 41. Because the CMV infection status of the donors was unknown, age-related changes in expanded clonotypes may potentially have been confounded. Conclusive comparison of naive and antigen-experienced compartments was prevented by the profiling of bulk unsorted PBMCs. Observed TCR beta diversity correlated strongly with the percentage of naive T cells measured by flow cytometry. The long-lived group showed more naive CD4+ T cells, fewer expanded clones and increased TCR diversity than the aged group, suggesting age selection.

The germline V gene gives CDR1 as MGHRA and CDR2 as YSYEKL. The CDR3 sequence holds 15 residues, the cysteine and phenylalanine included. Kept here is only the CDR3 DNA, which spans 45 bases and is read in frame from base 1. Cut back by 2 bases and 5 bases, the V and J ends lie 16 bases apart. Systemically healthy Caucasian individuals from Russia, approximately 39 in total and aged roughly 6 to 100 years, were included as donors. Each donor gave around 9.9 milliliters of peripheral blood, collected into EDTA-treated Vacutainer tubes. Ficoll-Paque density-gradient centrifugation was used to isolate PBMCs, with at least 6 million obtained per sample. Trizol reagent was used to extract total RNA from the PBMCs, yielding at least 6 micrograms per sample. The percentages of naive CD45RAhigh/CD27high T cells were determined by flow cytometry on a PBMC aliquot from every donor. The library relied on 5' RACE. This sample was sequenced with an Illumina HiSeq 2500. A second 7 to 11 cycle PCR used a sample-barcoded 5' primer and a J-beta primer mix. A template-switch 5' adaptor carrying 12 random nucleotides introduced a unique molecular identifier onto each TCR beta cDNA molecule. At least 3 million CDR3-containing paired-end reads were obtained from each sample. First-strand cDNA was synthesized from all RNA with the Mint cDNA synthesis kit, primed by a TRBC-specific oligonucleotide. Following uracil-DNA glycosylase treatment, all cDNA underwent a first 18-cycle PCR with the universal primers M1SS and BC2_uni_R. As for how the authors treated the data: For normalization, 1 million high-quality reads were randomly selected from each sample, with every read carrying a distinct molecular identifier. Instead of being binned into consensus sequences, reads that shared molecular identifiers were thrown out. MiTCR, set to a Q25 quality threshold and the strictest error-elimination algorithm, was used for CDR3 identification, clonotype clustering and error correction. A nonparametric unseen species model with Euler transformation was used to estimate lower-bound total TCR beta diversity. The raw public reads went through TCRdb reprocessing: fastp at Q25, MiXCR clone calling, in-frame beta chains kept. Rows are unified per CDR3 protein, each entry keeping the most common DNA and genes. TCRdb, not the authors, supplied the V and J calls. This sample holds 1.6 million or so distinct CDR3 sequences; roughly 32% were observed only once. The biggest ten clones account for around 11% of the sample.

The sequencing input was blood. This sequence originates from a woman aged 25 to 39 in good health. Here the chain combines TRBV4-1 and TRBJ2-7, with TRBD2 as a weak D call on 6 bases. The DNA sequence is as follows: TGCGCCAGCAGCCAACCGGGGGTCCTGAATAACGAGCAGTACTTC. It translates to CASSQPGVLNNEQYF.